These 31 T cell receptor beta chains were sequenced from one sample in a study of response to subunit inactivated influenza vaccine. TCRdb reprocessed the RT-PCR reads with MiXCR, giving one entry per CDR3 protein. The table includes 500,000 to 600,000 distinct CDR3 sequences, less than 10% detected once. Sequencing was performed on PBMCs from blood, taken less than 30 months after vaccination. These receptors were taken from a man aged 50-75 years who received an inactivated influenza vaccine.

The CDR3 coding sequence is TGTGCCAGCAGTTTATGGCAGTGGGGTGGAGAGACCCAGTACTTC. Its translation is CASSLWQWGGETQYF. V and J are TRBV12-3 or TRBV12-4 and TRBJ2-5, with D unclear. V lost 2 bases to trimming and J lost 4 bases, with 14 bases between them. The CDR3 runs to 15 residues.

This clonotype was detected many times. Written as DNA, the CDR3 is TGTGCCAGCAGCCAGGGGTCAGGCAATCAGCCCCAGCATTTT. It codes for CASSQGSGNQPQHF. This chain links TRBV3-1 with TRBJ1-5; D unresolved. The CDR3 is 14 amino acids. The V end was cut by 3 bases, the J end by 2 bases, with 8 bases between. Germline V CDR1 and CDR2: LGHDT, YNNKEL (reference sequence).

This clonotype occurred many times. It is unclear where the CDR3 begins or ends on the DNA, so no DNA is shown, and the CDR3 is as TCRdb lists it. The V and J genes are TRBV7-2 and TRBJ2-7. The CDR3 spans 12 residues, counting both ends. The germline gives CDR1 SGHTA, CDR2 FQGNSA. CDR3 in amino acids: CASSLRFGEQYF.

A few counts support this clonotype. This sequence joins TRBV14 and TRBJ2-7; possibly TRBD1 for D (5 bases). V was shortened by 0 bases and J by 1 base, with 13 bases between the two germline ends. From germline, CDR1 is SGHDN and CDR2 FVKESK. The CDR3 is 16 residues long. The CDR3 DNA reads as TGTGCCAGCAGCCAAGATTCTAGGGGAAGGTCCTACGAGCAGTACTTC. It codes for CASSQDSRGRSYEQYF.

This clonotype came up a few times. The chain employs TRBV5-1 and TRBJ2-7, with TRBD1 matching 9 bases. The CDR3 spans 14 residues. The J segment lost 5 bases and the V segment lost 2 bases, leaving 5 bases of the junction unmatched. Germline loops: CDR1 SGHRS, CDR2 YFSETQ. CDR3 sequence (DNA): TGCGCCAGCAGCTTCTGGGGACAGGGCGACGAGCAGTACTTC. Residues: CASSFWGQGDEQYF.

This clonotype appeared many times. The chain employs TRBV12-3 or TRBV12-4 and TRBJ2-2; a possible D gene is TRBD1 (6 bases). There are 15 residues in the CDR3. Trimming removed 3 bases from V and 7 bases from J, with 15 bases in between. The CDR3 coding sequence is TGTGCCAGCAGTTTTGGCGCCAGGGGCGTCGGGGAGCTGTTTTTT. Protein product: CASSFGARGVGELFF.

This clonotype has a handful of counts. The V and J genes are TRBV4-2 and TRBJ2-1; 11 bases match TRBD2. V lost 1 base, J lost 1 base, and 6 bases stayed unmatched. There are 18 residues in the CDR3. The germline V gene encodes CDR1 LGHNA and CDR2 YNFKEQ. In nucleotides, the CDR3 is TGTGCCAGCAGCCAAGGGGTAGCGGGAGGGTGGTCCTACAATGAGCAGTTCTTC. Encoded protein: CASSQGVAGGWSYNEQFF.

In its sample, this clonotype was seen a few times. At one boundary the junction diverges from the germline segment, which might be a read error. The chain couples TRBV6-1 to TRBJ2-2; D unclear. Germline CDR1 MNHNS, CDR2 SASEGT. This CDR3 is 18 amino acids long. CDR3 amino acids: CASSKAFPGSANTGELFF. CDR3 coding DNA: TGTGCCAGCAGTAAAGCCTTTCCAGGCTCCGCGAACACCGGGGAGCTGTTTTTT.

This clonotype has more than one count but fewer than ten. This chain joins TRBV12-3 or TRBV12-4 and TRBJ2-1; maybe TRBD2 (5 bases). Deletions cut 5 bases from V and 6 bases from J, with 17 bases between. CDR3 size: 15 residues. CDR3 nucleotides: TGTGCCAGCAGTCCAGCACTAGAGAAAGGCAATGAGCAGTTCTTC. Its protein product is CASSPALEKGNEQFF.

This clonotype was seen only a few times. The rearrangement joins TRBV6-2 or TRBV6-3 to TRBJ1-1; tentative D call: TRBD1 (6 bases). V was cut by 9 bases and J by 4 bases, with 9 bases left in between. Per germline, CDR1 MNHEY and CDR2 SVGEGT. This CDR3 is built from 11 residues. In DNA, the CDR3 is TGTGCCAGTATCAGGGGCACTGAAGCTTTCTTT. It yields the protein CASIRGTEAFF.

This clonotype was recorded many times. The chain combines TRBV27 with TRBJ1-2; D gene ambiguous. The germline V gene has CDR1 MNHEY and CDR2 SMNVEV (reference sequence). Trimming removed 5 bases from V and 1 base from J, with 11 bases in between. The CDR3 has 14 amino acids. CDR3 sequence reads: CASSPNGNNYGYTF. CDR3 bases: TGTGCCAGCAGTCCTAATGGGAATAACTATGGCTACACCTTC.

This clonotype showed up many times. This rearrangement joins TRBV5-1 to TRBJ2-5; tentatively, D is TRBD1 (5 bases). The germline gives CDR1 SGHRS, CDR2 YFSETQ. Deletions cut 0 bases from V and 4 bases from J, with 7 bases between. The CDR3 has 13 residues. The CDR3 DNA reads TGCGCCAGCAGCTTGGCAAGGGGAGAGACCCAGTACTTC. As protein: CASSLARGETQYF.

This clonotype was recorded at least ten times. The chain joins TRBV7-3 to TRBJ2-3; TRBD1 is a possible D gene (5 bases). Per germline, CDR1 SGHTA and CDR2 FQGTGA. Trimming took off 1 base at V and 4 bases at J, with 12 bases between the two ends. The CDR3 extends over 15 amino acids. CDR3 nucleotides: TGTGCCAGCAGCTTAAGTTCCAGGGAATCAGATACGCAGTATTTT. Residues: CASSLSSRESDTQYF.

A remark on this clonotype: Just one base apart from a much larger clone, this may be a read error. The rearrangement links TRBV4-3 to TRBJ1-6, with TRBD1 as a possible D gene (5 bases). The CDR3 sequence is 16 residues long. Germline loops: CDR1 LGHNA, CDR2 YSLEER. The DNA of the CDR3 is TGCGCCAGCTGCCAAGATTTTAAAGGGGACAATTCACCCCTCCACTTT. Residues: CASCQDFKGDNSPLHF.

The V and J genes are TRBV7-2 and TRBJ1-1, with 8 bases fitting TRBD1. Germline V CDR1 and CDR2: SGHTA, FQGNSA. This CDR3 spans 15 amino acids. V lost 4 bases and J lost 6; bases outside the gene matches: 10. CDR3 protein: CASSSQTGVLAEAFF. CDR3 in DNA: TGTGCCAGCAGCTCCCAGACAGGGGTTTTGGCTGAAGCTTTCTTT.

Many counts were recorded for this clonotype. This chain connects TRBV29-1 to TRBJ2-3, with 10 bases matching TRBD2. The CDR3 runs 14 residues. The J segment lost 1 base and the V segment lost 6 bases, leaving 4 bases of the junction unmatched. Germline CDR1 is SQVTM and CDR2 is ANQGSEA. DNA for the CDR3: TGCAGCGTCCGCGGGACTAGCGGCACAGATACGCAGTATTTT. Its translation: CSVRGTSGTDTQYF.

This CDR3 reads CASSVDRGRDTQYF. The CDR3 coding sequence is TGTGCCAGCAGCGTAGACAGGGGGCGGGATACCCAGTACTTC. The genes are TRBV7-2 and TRBJ2-5; 10 bases are a match to TRBD1. Trimming at V came to 5 bases and at J to 8 bases, leaving 8 bases not matched to a gene. The CDR3 is 14 amino acids. Germline V CDR1 and CDR2: SGHTA, FQGNSA.

This clonotype was recorded a few times. The rearrangement uses TRBV24-1 and TRBJ2-1; maybe TRBD2 (6 bases). CDR1 and CDR2 (germline): KGHDR, SFDVKD. V lost 7 bases and J 8 bases, leaving 20 bases between the germline ends. This CDR3 comprises 15 residues. CDR3 sequence reads: CATRGIAETGDEQFF. CDR3 nucleotide sequence: TGTGCCACCAGGGGAATAGCGGAAACCGGGGATGAGCAGTTCTTC.

This clonotype has at least ten counts. The genes are TRBV5-1 and TRBJ1-2, with D hard to call. The CDR3 sequence is 14 residues long. Trimming removed 4 bases at V and 1 base at J, with 11 bases between. Germline V gives CDR1 SGHRS, CDR2 YFSETQ. CDR3 bases: TGCGCCAGCAGCAGTGAGGGTCATAACTATGGCTACACCTTC. Translating it yields CASSSEGHNYGYTF.

The chain couples TRBV5-1 to TRBJ2-3; 12 bases map to TRBD2. The trim removed 3 bases at V and 8 bases at J, leaving 10 bases unmatched. The CDR3 length is 16 residues. The germline gives CDR1 SGHRS, CDR2 YFSETQ. The CDR3 spells CASSSGRLAGEATQYF. In nucleotides, the CDR3 is TGCGCCAGCAGCTCCGGTAGACTAGCGGGGGAGGCTACGCAGTATTTT.

This clonotype has just a few counts. The chain uses TRBV20-1 and TRBJ2-3; D unclear. Germline values: CDR1 DFQATT, CDR2 SNEGSKA (reference sequence). V dropped 0 bases and J dropped 0 bases, with 13 bases sitting between them. The CDR3 is 16 residues long. Here the CDR3 reads CSARDRRRLSTDTQYF. As DNA, the CDR3 is TGCAGTGCTAGAGATCGGCGCCGGCTCAGCACAGATACGCAGTATTTT.

The chain uses TRBV6-1 and TRBJ2-1; 7 nucleotides agree with TRBD1. CDR1 and CDR2 from the germline V gene are MNHNS and SASEGT. The CDR3 length is 12 residues. V dropped 6 bases and J dropped 10; count of bases not matched to a gene: 6. CDR3 region: CASSRDRVEQFF. In DNA form, the CDR3 reads TGTGCCAGCAGCCGAGACAGGGTGGAGCAGTTCTTC.

This clonotype was detected many times. The V call is TRBV6-1, the J call TRBJ2-7; 9 bases align to TRBD1. With 6 bases clipped from V and 9 bases from J, the junction kept 18 bases outside the gene matches. This CDR3 has 16 amino acids. Germline CDR1 and CDR2: MNHNS and SASEGT. CDR3 in amino acids: CASSSRSRTGDTRQYF. Here the CDR3 DNA reads TGTGCCAGCAGCTCCCGATCAAGGACAGGGGATACCAGGCAGTACTTC.

This clonotype was picked up a small number of times. CDR3 loop: CASSYSLEITEAFF. The CDR3 nucleotides are TGTGCCAGCAGTTACTCTCTTGAAATCACTGAAGCTTTCTTT. The chain carries TRBV6-5 and TRBJ1-1; unclear D gene. CDR1 MNHEY and CDR2 SVGAGI come from the germline V gene. The CDR3 is 14 amino acids. V gave up 0 bases and J gave up 4 bases, with 9 bases separating them.

This clonotype was observed many times. The V and J genes are TRBV7-9 and TRBJ2-3; 7 nucleotides match TRBD1. The CDR3 has 15 residues. J lost 3 bases, V lost 6 bases, and 9 bases had no gene match. The V gene's germline CDR1 is SEHNR and CDR2 FQNEAQ (reference sequence). This CDR3 is CASSRTGVFTDTQYF. The CDR3 DNA is TGTGCCAGCAGTCGAACAGGGGTTTTTACAGATACGCAGTATTTT.

The chain is built from TRBV10-3 and TRBJ1-2; possible D gene TRBD1, 6 bases. The ends were cut back, 6 bases at V and 4 bases at J, with 15 bases in the middle. The CDR3 is 14 amino acids. Germline V gene data show CDR1 as ENHRY and CDR2 as SYGVKD. CDR3 residues: CAISQLPDSYGYTF. The CDR3 bases are TGTGCCATCAGCCAGCTGCCGGACAGCTATGGCTACACCTTC.

J is TRBJ1-4 and V is TRBV5-1; TRBD1 agrees at 9 bases. Looked up from germline, CDR1 is SGHRS and CDR2 is YFSETQ. Unmatched junction bases numbered 8, after V lost 3 bases and J lost 8 bases. The CDR3 is made up of 15 amino acids. The chain's CDR3 is CASSSQGAQGEKLFF. In nucleotides, the CDR3 is TGCGCCAGCAGCTCACAGGGGGCTCAGGGGGAAAAACTGTTTTTT.

This clonotype was seen many times. The V gene is TRBV20-1, the J gene TRBJ2-1, with D maybe TRBD2 (6 bases). The CDR3 extends over 16 amino acids. Per the germline V gene, CDR1 is DFQATT and CDR2 is SNEGSKA (reference sequence). Between the trimmed V and J ends, which lost 5 bases and 3 bases, there was a span of 20 bases. CDR3: CSADTDLAEYYNEQFF. The DNA for the CDR3 is TGCAGTGCTGACACCGATTTAGCGGAGTACTACAATGAGCAGTTCTTC.

The V call is TRBV7-2, the J call TRBJ1-2; 9 bases are shared with TRBD1. The CDR3 has 17 residues. In germline, CDR1 is SGHTA, CDR2 FQGNSA. The V and J ends lost 0 bases and 8 bases, in that order; junction bases with no gene match: 13. The CDR3 protein is CASSLAPGQGNGRGYTF. The CDR3 DNA sequence: TGTGCCAGCAGCTTAGCCCCGGGACAGGGAAATGGAAGGGGCTACACCTTC. Full variable domain (remainder filled in from reference TRBV7-2 and TRBJ1-2): GAGVSQSPSNKVTEKGKDVELRCDPISGHTALYWYRQSLGQGLEFLIYFQGNSAPDKSGLPSDRFSAERTGGSVSTLTIQRTQQEDSAVYLCASSLAPGQGNGRGYTFGSGTRLTVV.

Here the CDR3 DNA reads TGTGCCAGCAGCCCCAGCGTTACAGAGCAAGAGACCCAGTACTTC. It codes for CASSPSVTEQETQYF. J is TRBJ2-5 and V is TRBV11-3; D not resolved. From germline, CDR1 is SGHNT and CDR2 YENEEA. The CDR3 runs 15 residues. With 5 bases removed from V and 2 bases from J, the gap between germline ends came to 15 bases.

This clonotype has more than one count but fewer than ten. The chain recombines TRBV20-1 with TRBJ2-7; D call uncertain. V lost 2 bases, J lost 0 bases, and 8 bases lay in between. Germline assignment: CDR1 DFQATT and CDR2 SNEGSKA (reference sequence). The CDR3 is made up of 13 amino acids. The CDR3 DNA sequence: TGCAGTGCTAGACATCAGGTCTCCTACGAGCAGTACTTC. It translates to CSARHQVSYEQYF.